This entry lists 13 T cell receptor beta chains sequenced from one sample in a study of OX40 agonist ivuxolimab in advanced cancers. Method: immunoSEQ multiplex PCR; TCRdb's copy keeps in-frame clones and lacks some. The sample includes approximately 82,000 clones, over 85% of them seen just once. The sequencing here drew on CD4+ or CD8+ T cells sorted from blood, taken in a trial of the OX40 agonist ivuxolimab. The receptors derive from an adult with an advanced solid tumor such as melanoma, head and neck, liver or kidney cancer.

The genes are TRBV27 and TRBJ2-2; D call uncertain. The CDR3 runs 13 residues. From germline, CDR1 is MNHEY and CDR2 SMNVEV (reference sequence). Trimming removed 5 bases from V and 4 bases from J, with 8 bases in between. The DNA for the CDR3 is TGTGCCAGCAGTATAGGGTTCACCGGGGAGCTGTTTTTT. Amino acid sequence: CASSIGFTGELFF.

This chain joins TRBV7-9 and TRBJ2-3, with D unclear. The CDR3 covers 15 residues. V dropped 3 bases and J dropped 3 bases, with 13 bases sitting between them. Per the germline V gene, CDR1 is SEHNR and CDR2 is FQNEAQ (reference sequence). This CDR3 is CASSLLPAYTDTQYF. The CDR3 coding sequence is TGTGCCAGCAGCTTGCTCCCAGCGTATACAGATACGCAGTATTTT.

The gene calls are TRBV4-3 and TRBJ1-1; TRBD1 might be the D (5 bases). The CDR3 contains 15 residues. Germline values: CDR1 LGHNA, CDR2 YSLEER. Trimming stripped 0 bases from V and 1 base from J, with 9 bases between. The CDR3 region has the DNA TGCGCCAGCAGCCAAGAGTGGGGGTCGAACACTGAAGCTTTCTTT. Translation gives CASSQEWGSNTEAFF.

This chain links TRBV27 with TRBJ2-1; TRBD1 might be the D (5 bases). Looked up from germline, CDR1 is MNHEY and CDR2 is SMNVEV (reference sequence). The CDR3 consists of 14 residues. Between the trimmed V and J ends, which lost 5 bases and 2 bases, there was a span of 10 bases. This chain's CDR3 is CASSPQGTYNEQFF. The CDR3 coding sequence is TGTGCCAGCAGTCCCCAGGGTACCTACAATGAGCAGTTCTTC.

The V call is TRBV4-3, the J call TRBJ2-1, with D unclear. This CDR3 has 17 amino acids. The V and J ends lost 1 base and 0 bases respectively, with 13 bases between them. Per the germline V gene, CDR1 is LGHNA and CDR2 is YSLEER. The CDR3 DNA follows: TGCGCCAGCAGCCAAGTAGCTGGCGGTCCCTCCTACAATGAGCAGTTCTTC. Its protein is CASSQVAGGPSYNEQFF.

The chain joins TRBV4-1 to TRBJ2-7; possibly TRBD2 for D (5 bases). Trimming pared 1 base from V and 0 bases from J, leaving 10 bases between. This CDR3 is built from 15 residues. Germline assignment: CDR1 MGHRA and CDR2 YSYEKL. The CDR3 protein is CASSQGSGSSYEQYF. The CDR3 DNA sequence: TGCGCCAGCAGCCAAGGGAGCGGAAGCTCCTACGAGCAGTACTTC.

The CDR3 loop is CASSLAPQGREKLFF. CDR3 in DNA: TGCGCCAGCAGCTTGGCCCCCCAGGGGAGAGAAAAACTGTTTTTT. The chain is built from TRBV5-1 and TRBJ1-4; TRBD1 is a possible D gene (6 bases). The CDR3 contains 15 residues. With 0 bases removed from V and 8 bases from J, the gap between germline ends came to 14 bases. CDR1 SGHRS and CDR2 YFSETQ come from the germline V gene.

This clone has only one observation. This chain links TRBV2 with TRBJ2-3, with 8 positions matching TRBD1. CDR1 is SNHLY and CDR2 is FYNNEI in the germline V gene. Germline trimming cut 6 bases from V and 0 bases from J; bases unmatched to any gene: 8. CDR3 length: 16 amino acids. The CDR3 DNA reads as TGTGCCAGCAGCGTTGACAGGGGCGATAGCACAGATACGCAGTATTTT. It codes for CASSVDRGDSTDTQYF. Filled out from reference TRBV2 and TRBJ2-3, the complete variable domain reads EPEVTQTPSHQVTQMGQEVILRCVPISNHLYFYWYRQILGQKVEFLVSFYNNEISEKSEIFDDQFSVERPDGSNFTLKIRSTKLEDSAMYFCASSVDRGDSTDTQYFGPGTRLTVL.

V is TRBV7-3 and J is TRBJ2-2; D may be TRBD2 (5 bases). Germline V lookup: CDR1 SGHTA, CDR2 FQGTGA. The CDR3 spans 13 residues. The V and J ends lost 5 bases and 4 bases respectively, with 8 bases between them. As DNA, the CDR3 is TGTGCCAGCAGCCCTAGCCCCACCGGGGAGCTGTTTTTT. It codes for CASSPSPTGELFF.

The chain is built from TRBV5-4 and TRBJ2-5; 8 bases fit TRBD1. Germline lookup yields CDR1 SGHNT and CDR2 YYREEE (reference sequence). V was clipped by 4 bases and J by 3 bases; unmatched bases: 20. This CDR3 region has 19 residues. The DNA for the CDR3 is TGTGCCAGCAGCCCAGAGGACAGGGAGTATATCGACGGGAAAGAGACCCAGTACTTC. Its translation: CASSPEDREYIDGKETQYF.

This clone is medium-sized by share. The gene calls are TRBV6-4 and TRBJ1-2; 8 nucleotides match TRBD1. Per germline, CDR1 MRHNA and CDR2 SNTAGT. The CDR3 contains 15 residues. J was trimmed by 4 bases and V by 5 bases; bases with no gene match: 9. This CDR3 is CASSPSTGVAYGYTF. The CDR3 nucleotides read TGTGCCAGCAGTCCATCGACAGGGGTGGCCTATGGCTACACCTTC.

As to this clone: Germline is not matched at one junction end, which may reflect a read error. V usage is TRBV4-1 and J usage is TRBJ2-2; D is ambiguous. The germline CDR1 and CDR2 sequences are MGHRA and YSYEKL. This CDR3 is built from 14 residues. The CDR3 here is CASSPEGNAGELFF. For the CDR3, the DNA is TGCGCCAGCAGCCCTGAAGGGAACGCCGGGGAGCTGTTTTTT.

As regards this clone: A junction end diverges from the germline sequence, so it may reflect a read error. The sample carries other DNA sequences with the same CDR3. The chain has TRBV4-1 and TRBJ1-5; no clear D. In germline, CDR1 is MGHRA, CDR2 YSYEKL. CDR3 size: 15 residues. The CDR3 DNA is TGCGCCAGCAGCCAAGTTTTGGGTAGCAATCAGCCTCAGCATTTT. It translates to CASSQVLGSNQPQHF.